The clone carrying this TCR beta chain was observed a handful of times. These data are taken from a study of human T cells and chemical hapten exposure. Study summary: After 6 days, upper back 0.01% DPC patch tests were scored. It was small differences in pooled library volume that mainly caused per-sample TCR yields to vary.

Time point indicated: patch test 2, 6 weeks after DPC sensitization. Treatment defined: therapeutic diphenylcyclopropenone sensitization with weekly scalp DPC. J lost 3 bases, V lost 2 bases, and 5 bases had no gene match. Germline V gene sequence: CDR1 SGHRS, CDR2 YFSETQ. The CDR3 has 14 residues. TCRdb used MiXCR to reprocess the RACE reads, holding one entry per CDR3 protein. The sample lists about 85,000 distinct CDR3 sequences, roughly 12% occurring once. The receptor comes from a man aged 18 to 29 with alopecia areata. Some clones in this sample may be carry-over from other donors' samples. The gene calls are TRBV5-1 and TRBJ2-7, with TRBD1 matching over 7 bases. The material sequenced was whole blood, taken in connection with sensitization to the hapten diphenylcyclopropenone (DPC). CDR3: CASSFSGTVYEQYF. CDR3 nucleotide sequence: TGCGCCAGCAGCTTCTCCGGGACAGTCTACGAGCAGTACTTC.